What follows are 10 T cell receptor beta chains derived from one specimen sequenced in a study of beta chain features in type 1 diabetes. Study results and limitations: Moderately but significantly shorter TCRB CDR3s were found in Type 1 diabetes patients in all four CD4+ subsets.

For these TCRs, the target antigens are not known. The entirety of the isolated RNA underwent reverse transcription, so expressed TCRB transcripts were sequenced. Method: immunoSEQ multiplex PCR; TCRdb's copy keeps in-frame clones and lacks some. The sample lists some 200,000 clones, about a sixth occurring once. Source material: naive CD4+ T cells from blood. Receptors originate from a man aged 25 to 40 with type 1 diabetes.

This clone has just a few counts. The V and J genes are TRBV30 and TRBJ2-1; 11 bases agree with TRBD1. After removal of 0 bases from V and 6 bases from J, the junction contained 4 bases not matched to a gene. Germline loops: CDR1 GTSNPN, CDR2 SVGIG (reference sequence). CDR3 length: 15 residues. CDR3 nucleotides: TGTGCCTGGAGTGTACTAGGGACAGGGGGCAATGAGCAGTTCTTC. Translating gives CAWSVLGTGGNEQFF.

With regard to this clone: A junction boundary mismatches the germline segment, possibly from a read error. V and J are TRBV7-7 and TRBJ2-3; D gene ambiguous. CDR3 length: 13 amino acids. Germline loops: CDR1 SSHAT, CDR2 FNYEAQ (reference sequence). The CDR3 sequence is CASSTDLGDTQYF. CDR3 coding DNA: TGTGCTAGCAGCACCGACCTAGGAGATACGCAGTATTTT.

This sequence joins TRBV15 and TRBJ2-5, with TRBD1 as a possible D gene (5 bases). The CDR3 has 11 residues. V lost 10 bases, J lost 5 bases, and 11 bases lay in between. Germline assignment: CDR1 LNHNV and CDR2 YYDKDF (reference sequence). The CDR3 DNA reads TGTGCCAGCAGGGCCGACGAGACCCAGTACTTC. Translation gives CASRADETQYF.

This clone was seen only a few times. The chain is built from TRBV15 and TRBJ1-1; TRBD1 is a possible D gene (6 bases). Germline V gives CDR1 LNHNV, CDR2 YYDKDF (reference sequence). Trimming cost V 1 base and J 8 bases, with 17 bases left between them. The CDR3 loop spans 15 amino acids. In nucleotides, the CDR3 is TGTGCCACCAGCAGAGCGGGGGGGGCCGCCGTCGAAGCTTTCTTT. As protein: CATSRAGGAAVEAFF.

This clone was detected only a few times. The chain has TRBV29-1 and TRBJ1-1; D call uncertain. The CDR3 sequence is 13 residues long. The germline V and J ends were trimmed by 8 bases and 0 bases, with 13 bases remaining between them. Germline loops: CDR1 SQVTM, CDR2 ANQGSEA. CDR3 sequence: CSHKVNVNTEAFF. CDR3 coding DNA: TGCAGCCATAAAGTGAATGTGAACACTGAAGCTTTCTTT.

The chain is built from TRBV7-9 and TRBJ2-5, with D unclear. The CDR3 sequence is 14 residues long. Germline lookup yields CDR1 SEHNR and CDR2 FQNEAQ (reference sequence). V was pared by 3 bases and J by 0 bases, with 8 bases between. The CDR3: CASSLGRNQETQYF. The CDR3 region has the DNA TGTGCCAGCAGCTTGGGCAGGAACCAAGAGACCCAGTACTTC.

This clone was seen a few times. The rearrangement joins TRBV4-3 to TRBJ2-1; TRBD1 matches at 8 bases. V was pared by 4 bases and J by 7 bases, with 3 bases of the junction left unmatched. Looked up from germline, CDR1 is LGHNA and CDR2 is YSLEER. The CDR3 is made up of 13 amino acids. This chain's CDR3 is CASSRDRMNEQFF. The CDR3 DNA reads TGCGCCAGCAGCCGGGACAGGATGAATGAGCAGTTCTTC.

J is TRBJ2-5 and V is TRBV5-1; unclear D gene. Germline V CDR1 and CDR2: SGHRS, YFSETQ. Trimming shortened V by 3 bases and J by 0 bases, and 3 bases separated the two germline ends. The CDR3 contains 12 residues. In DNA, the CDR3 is TGCGCCAGCAGCTCCAACCAAGAGACCCAGTACTTC. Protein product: CASSSNQETQYF.

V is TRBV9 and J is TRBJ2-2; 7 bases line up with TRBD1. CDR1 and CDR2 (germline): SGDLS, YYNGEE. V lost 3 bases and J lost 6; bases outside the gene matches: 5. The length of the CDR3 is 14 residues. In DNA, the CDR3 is TGTGCCAGCAGCGCAACAGGGGACGCCGGGGAGCTGTTTTTT. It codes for CASSATGDAGELFF. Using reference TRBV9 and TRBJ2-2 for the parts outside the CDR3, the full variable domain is DSGVTQTPKHLITATGQRVTLRCSPRSGDLSVYWYQQSLDQGLQFLIQYYNGEERAKGNILERFSAQQFPDLHSELNLSSLELGDSALYFCASSATGDAGELFFGEGSRLTVL.

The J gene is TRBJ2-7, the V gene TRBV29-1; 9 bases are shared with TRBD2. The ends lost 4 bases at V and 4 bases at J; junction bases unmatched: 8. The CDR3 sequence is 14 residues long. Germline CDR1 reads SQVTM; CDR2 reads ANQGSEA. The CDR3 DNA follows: TGCAGCGTTGTTATTAGCGGGAGTTCTTACGAGCAGTACTTC. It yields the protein CSVVISGSSYEQYF.